This T cell receptor beta chain was documented in a study of spatial heterogeneity in lung cancer. This clonotype was seen more than once but under ten times. From germline, CDR1 is MNHEY and CDR2 SMNVEV (reference sequence). CDR3 length: 15 amino acids. The germline V and J ends were trimmed by 7 bases and 4 bases, with 20 bases remaining between them. TCRdb independently ran MiXCR on the 5' RACE reads; one entry per CDR3 protein. The sample consists of roughly 39,000 distinct CDR3 sequences, 7.5% to 8% of them appearing once. Time point given: sample taken at primary tumor resection. This sequence was found in a male donor with early-stage non-small cell lung cancer. This specimen was PBMCs, taken at surgery. V gene TRBV27 combines with J gene TRBJ2-7; the D gene is possibly TRBD2 (6 bases). DNA of the CDR3: TGTGCCAGCAAGACCGCAAGCGGGTCGATTTACGAGCAGTACTTC. As protein: CASKTASGSIYEQYF.